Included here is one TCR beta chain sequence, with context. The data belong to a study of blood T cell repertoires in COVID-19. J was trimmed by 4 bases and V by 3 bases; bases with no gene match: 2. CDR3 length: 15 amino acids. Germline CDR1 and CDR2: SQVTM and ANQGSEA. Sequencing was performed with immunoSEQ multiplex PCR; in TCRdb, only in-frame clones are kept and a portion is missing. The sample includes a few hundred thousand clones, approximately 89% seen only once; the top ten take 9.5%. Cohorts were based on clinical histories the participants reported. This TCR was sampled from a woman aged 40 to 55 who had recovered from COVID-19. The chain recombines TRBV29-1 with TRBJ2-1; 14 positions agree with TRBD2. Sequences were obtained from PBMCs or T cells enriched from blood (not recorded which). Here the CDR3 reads CSVEGLAGVYNEQFF. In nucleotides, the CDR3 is TGCAGCGTTGAGGGACTAGCGGGGGTATACAATGAGCAGTTCTTC.